The next 25 T cell receptor beta chains were all read from a single sample in a study of blood T cells in healthy people across ages. PCR was performed a second time for roughly 7 to 12 cycles using a sample-barcoded 5' primer and a J-beta primer mix. TCRdb reprocessed the 5' RACE reads with MiXCR, giving one entry per CDR3 protein. The table shows 1,500,000 or so distinct CDR3 sequences, with roughly 59% occurring only once. The sequenced material came from blood. These TCRs come from a man younger than 30 in good health.

The rearrangement joins TRBV6-1 to TRBJ1-5, with TRBD1 matching 9 bases. CDR1 is MNHNS, CDR2 SASEGT, per germline. CDR3 length: 13 residues. In DNA, the CDR3 is TGTGCTAGTCAGACAGGGGGAAATCAGCCCCAGCATTTT. Protein product: CASQTGGNQPQHF.

The chain has TRBV6-1 and TRBJ2-2; TRBD2 might be the D (5 bases). This CDR3 comprises 13 residues. Germline CDR1 is MNHNS and CDR2 is SASEGT. Trimming left V 7 bases short and J 5 bases short, with 11 bases between. In DNA form, the CDR3 reads TGTGCCAGCAAAGAGCGAGGGACCGGGGAGCTGTTTTTT. Translation gives CASKERGTGELFF.

V and J are TRBV27 and TRBJ2-7; D is tentatively TRBD1 or TRBD2 (5 bases each). The J call may be in error: the DNA end matches TRBJ2-5 better. There are 13 residues in the CDR3. Germline CDR1 MNHEY, CDR2 SMNVEV (reference sequence). The CDR3 loop reads CASSSLERGTQYF. The CDR3 DNA is TGTGCCAGCAGTTCACTAGAGAGGGGGACCCAGTACTTC.

The J gene is TRBJ1-6, the V gene TRBV12-3 or TRBV12-4; D remains unclear. The V gene lost 3 bases and the J gene lost 7 bases, with 13 bases spanning the gap. This CDR3 is 15 amino acids long. CDR3 sequence reads: CASSFAGAGNSPLHF. DNA of the CDR3: TGTGCCAGCAGTTTTGCGGGCGCCGGGAATTCACCCCTCCACTTT.

The chain couples TRBV2 to TRBJ1-2; 11 bases match TRBD1. Germline V gene sequence: CDR1 SNHLY, CDR2 FYNNEI. There are 16 residues in the CDR3. V trimming: 7 bases; J trimming: 0 bases; junction bases outside the gene matches: 7. Written as DNA, the CDR3 is TGTGCCAGCATAGAGGACAGGGGGCAGGCTAACTATGGCTACACCTTC. It encodes CASIEDRGQANYGYTF.

The CDR3 DNA reads TGTGCCAGCAGTGAGGACAGGTTGGGCTACACCTTC. Translating it yields CASSEDRLGYTF. V is TRBV27 and J is TRBJ1-2; 7 bases line up with TRBD1. Per the germline V gene, CDR1 is MNHEY and CDR2 is SMNVEV (reference sequence). The CDR3 is made up of 12 amino acids. J lost 8 bases, V lost 5 bases, and 5 bases had no gene match.

The chain couples TRBV9 to TRBJ2-1; 8 bases are a match to TRBD1. With 2 bases clipped from V and 2 bases from J, the junction kept 3 bases outside the gene matches. Germline CDR1 and CDR2: SGDLS and YYNGEE. The CDR3 length is 15 residues. The CDR3 DNA reads TGTGCCAGCAGCGTCGACAGGGGAACCTACAATGAGCAGTTCTTC. Translation: CASSVDRGTYNEQFF.

Of note for this clonotype: Sequence at one end of the junction differs from germline and may be a read error. V and J are TRBV20-1 and TRBJ2-7; unclear D gene. The CDR3 is made up of 14 amino acids. Germline CDR1 reads DFQATT; CDR2 reads SNEGSKA (reference sequence). The chain's CDR3 is CSARDPALTYEQYF. CDR3 bases: TGCAGTGCTCGAGATCCAGCGCTCACCTACGAGCAGTACTTC.

This chain connects TRBV2 to TRBJ2-5; possibly TRBD1 for D (6 bases). The germline V and J ends were trimmed by 7 bases and 1 base, with 16 bases remaining between them. The CDR3 is made up of 15 amino acids. Germline V gene lookup returns CDR1 SNHLY and CDR2 FYNNEI. The CDR3 DNA follows: TGTGCCAGCATTAGACCGGGACACCCCCAAGAGACCCAGTACTTC. Translated, it gives CASIRPGHPQETQYF.

This clonotype appeared a few times. V is TRBV29-1 and J is TRBJ2-5, with D perhaps matching TRBD2 (6 bases). Between the trimmed V and J ends, which lost 2 bases and 10 bases, there was a span of 20 bases. The CDR3 runs to 14 residues. The germline gives CDR1 SQVTM, CDR2 ANQGSEA. The CDR3 sequence: CSVEFRGSSHRQYF. CDR3 DNA: TGCAGCGTTGAATTCCGGGGGTCTAGCCACCGCCAGTACTTC.

This chain connects TRBV27 to TRBJ2-6, with D possibly being TRBD1 (6 bases). Trimming stripped 7 bases from V and 1 base from J, with 14 bases between. This CDR3 is 16 amino acids long. Germline CDR1 is MNHEY and CDR2 is SMNVEV (reference sequence). CDR3 loop: CASKDSSMSGANVLTF. As DNA, the CDR3 is TGTGCCAGCAAGGACAGTTCGATGTCTGGGGCCAACGTCCTGACTTTC. Supplemented by reference TRBV27 and TRBJ2-6, the full variable domain reads EAQVTQNPRYLITVTGKKLTVTCSQNMNHEYMSWYRQDPGLGLRQIYYSMNVEVTDKGDVPEGYKVSRKEKRNFPLILESPSPNQTSLYFCASKDSSMSGANVLTFGAGSRLTVL.

This clonotype has just a few counts. V is TRBV29-1 and J is TRBJ1-5, with 8 bases matching TRBD1. CDR1 and CDR2 (germline): SQVTM, ANQGSEA. The CDR3 is 14 amino acids. V lost 4 bases and J lost 6; bases outside the gene matches: 8. The CDR3: CSVAGTGSGQPQHF. In DNA form, the CDR3 reads TGCAGCGTTGCGGGGACAGGCTCTGGTCAGCCCCAGCATTTT.

The V and J genes are TRBV6-5 and TRBJ2-1, with D perhaps matching TRBD2 (6 bases). Trimming took off 6 bases at V and 7 bases at J, with 25 bases between the two ends. CDR1 and CDR2 (germline): MNHEY, SVGAGI. The CDR3 runs to 17 residues. The DNA of the CDR3 is TGTGCCAGCAGCTTAAATAGTCCGGGACTGCGGGATAATGAGCAGTTCTTC. Translated: CASSLNSPGLRDNEQFF.

This rearrangement joins TRBV6-5 to TRBJ2-1; D not certain. CDR3 length equals 12 residues. V shed 5 bases and J shed 7 bases, with 9 bases lying between them. Germline CDR1 and CDR2: MNHEY and SVGAGI. The CDR3 DNA follows: TGTGCCAGCAGTACCAGCCGGAATGAGCAGTTCTTC. Encoded protein: CASSTSRNEQFF.

The rearrangement joins TRBV6-5 to TRBJ2-5; D is uncertain. The better agreement between TRBJ2-7 and the DNA end casts doubt on the J call. CDR1 MNHEY and CDR2 SVGAGI come from the germline V gene. The CDR3 is made up of 14 amino acids. CDR3 in amino acids: CASSYPGPWGEQYF. CDR3 DNA sequence: TGTGCCAGCAGTTACCCGGGCCCCTGGGGCGAGCAGTACTTC.

The chain couples TRBV7-8 to TRBJ1-1, with D perhaps matching TRBD1 (6 bases). The CDR3 contains 16 residues. The germline V gene encodes CDR1 SGHVS and CDR2 FQNEAQ. Between the trimmed V and J ends, which lost 4 bases and 1 base, there was a span of 16 bases. CDR3 nucleotides: TGTGCCAGCAGCTCCCCCTACAGGGTGGCGAACACTGAAGCTTTCTTT. This gives the protein CASSSPYRVANTEAFF.

This clonotype was observed a handful of times. V is TRBV24-1 and J is TRBJ2-3; tentative D call: TRBD2 (6 bases). V lost 3 bases and J lost 0, with 9 bases in between. The CDR3 consists of 15 residues. Germline CDR1 KGHDR, CDR2 SFDVKD. The CDR3 bases are TGTGCCACCAGTGATCCCGGGAGTAGCACAGATACGCAGTATTTT. As protein: CATSDPGSSTDTQYF.

This clonotype turned up a few times. This rearrangement joins TRBV20-1 to TRBJ2-5, with D unclear. The CDR3 consists of 11 residues. CDR1 is DFQATT and CDR2 is SNEGSKA in the germline V gene (reference sequence). V was shortened by 6 bases and J by 5 bases, with 10 bases between the two germline ends. CDR3 bases: TGCAGTGCCCTGGGAACCGAGACCCAGTACTTC. Translated, it gives CSALGTETQYF.

The chain links TRBV20-1 to TRBJ1-1, with D tentatively TRBD1 (5 bases). This CDR3 is 12 amino acids long. In germline, CDR1 is DFQATT, CDR2 SNEGSKA (reference sequence). V gave up 2 bases and J gave up 7 bases, with 11 bases separating them. CDR3 nucleotide sequence: TGCAGTGCTAGACAGGGCCCGCATGAAGCTTTCTTT. This codes for CSARQGPHEAFF.

Concerning this clonotype itself: A much larger clone lies a single base off, so this may be a read error. V is TRBV27 and J is TRBJ2-7; no clear D gene. The CDR3 is 13 residues long. Germline V gene lookup returns CDR1 MNHEY and CDR2 SMNVEV (reference sequence). CDR3 loop: CANSEADRYEQYF. CDR3 nucleotide sequence: TGTGCCAACAGTGAGGCTGATCGCTACGAGCAGTACTTC.

This clonotype was observed a handful of times. The rearrangement uses TRBV24-1 and TRBJ2-3, with TRBD1 matching over 7 bases. Germline assignment: CDR1 KGHDR and CDR2 SFDVKD. J gave up 2 bases and V 4 bases, and 8 bases lay outside the gene matches. The CDR3 is made up of 16 amino acids. The CDR3 DNA reads as TGTGCCACCAGTGAGCCCCGGACAGGAACCACAGATACGCAGTATTTT. Translating gives CATSEPRTGTTDTQYF.

The chain combines TRBV20-1 with TRBJ2-7; weak D call: TRBD1 (7 bases). Trimming cost V 7 bases and J 3 bases, with 22 bases left between them. The length of the CDR3 is 15 residues. Germline CDR1 is DFQATT and CDR2 is SNEGSKA (reference sequence). The CDR3 loop reads CSVPRTRDSNYEQYF. CDR3 DNA sequence: TGCAGTGTCCCAAGAACGCGGGACAGCAACTACGAGCAGTACTTC.

This chain connects TRBV20-1 to TRBJ2-5; 7 bases are shared with TRBD2. V dropped 2 bases and J dropped 2; count of bases not matched to a gene: 11. The CDR3 extends over 16 amino acids. Germline V gives CDR1 DFQATT, CDR2 SNEGSKA (reference sequence). The CDR3 protein is CSARPLISGGQETQYF. The CDR3, as DNA: TGCAGTGCTAGACCTCTTATTTCGGGAGGTCAAGAGACCCAGTACTTC.

The rearrangement links TRBV3-1 to TRBJ1-5; tentatively, D is TRBD1 (5 bases). Germline CDR1 and CDR2: LGHDT and YNNKEL (reference sequence). V lost 2 bases, J lost 7 bases, and 15 bases lay in between. This CDR3 spans 15 amino acids. CDR3 amino acids: CASSQRGTRDQPQHF. CDR3 nucleotide sequence: TGTGCCAGCAGCCAACGGGGCACCCGGGACCAGCCCCAGCATTTT.

The chain joins TRBV7-2 to TRBJ2-4; TRBD2 agrees at 7 bases. With 4 bases clipped from V and 4 bases from J, the junction kept 4 bases outside the gene matches. Germline values: CDR1 SGHTA, CDR2 FQGNSA. The CDR3 is 14 residues long. The CDR3 is CASSSPGGKNIQYF. The DNA of the CDR3 is TGTGCCAGCAGCTCCCCCGGGGGGAAAAACATTCAGTACTTC.